This T cell receptor (beta chain) was recorded in a study of blood T cell repertoires in COVID-19. Study-level information: The origin of the acute and convalescent COVID-19 samples was the United States, Italy and Spain.

Looked up from germline, CDR1 is SGHRS and CDR2 is YFSETQ. The CDR3 sequence is 15 residues long. V shed 2 bases and J 2 bases; nucleotides not matched to a gene: 3. The protocol was immunoSEQ multiplex PCR, while the TCRdb copy is restricted to in-frame clones and leaves out a portion. The sample holds roughly 87,000 clones; about four fifths are singletons and the top ten take about 2%. This clonotype was sampled from a woman aged 70-85 years with acute or convalescent COVID-19. The sample consisted of peripheral blood. This rearrangement joins TRBV5-1 to TRBJ2-2, with 7 bases aligning to TRBD1. This CDR3 reads CASSFGTVNTGELFF. The CDR3 coding sequence is TGCGCCAGCAGCTTCGGGACAGTCAACACCGGGGAGCTGTTTTTT. The full variable domain, its missing parts supplied by reference TRBV5-1 and TRBJ2-2, is KAGVTQTPRYLIKTRGQQVTLSCSPISGHRSVSWYQQTPGQGLQFLFEYFSETQRNKGNFPGRFSGRQFSNSRSEMNVSTLELGDSALYLCASSFGTVNTGELFFGEGSRLTVL.